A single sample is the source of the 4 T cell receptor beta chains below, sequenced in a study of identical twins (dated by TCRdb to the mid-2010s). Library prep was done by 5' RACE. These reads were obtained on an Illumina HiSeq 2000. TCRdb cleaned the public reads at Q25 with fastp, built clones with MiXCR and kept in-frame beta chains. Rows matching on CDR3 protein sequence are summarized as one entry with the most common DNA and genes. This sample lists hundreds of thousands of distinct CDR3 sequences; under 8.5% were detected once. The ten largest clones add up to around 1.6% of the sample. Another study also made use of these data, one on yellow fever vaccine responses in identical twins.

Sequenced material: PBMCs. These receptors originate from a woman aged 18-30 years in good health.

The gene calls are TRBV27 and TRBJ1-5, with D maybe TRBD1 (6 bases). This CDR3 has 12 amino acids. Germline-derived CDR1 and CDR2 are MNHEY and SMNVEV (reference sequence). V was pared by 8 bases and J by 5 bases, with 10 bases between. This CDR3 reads CASSRGDQPQHF. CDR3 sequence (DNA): TGTGCCAGCTCAAGGGGGGATCAGCCCCAGCATTTT.

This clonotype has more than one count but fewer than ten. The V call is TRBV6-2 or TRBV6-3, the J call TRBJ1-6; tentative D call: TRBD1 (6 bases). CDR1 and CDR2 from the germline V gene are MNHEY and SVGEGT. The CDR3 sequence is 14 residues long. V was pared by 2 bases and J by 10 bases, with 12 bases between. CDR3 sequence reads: CASSYTGPGSPLHF. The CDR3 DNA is TGTGCCAGCAGTTACACAGGGCCAGGATCACCCCTCCACTTT.

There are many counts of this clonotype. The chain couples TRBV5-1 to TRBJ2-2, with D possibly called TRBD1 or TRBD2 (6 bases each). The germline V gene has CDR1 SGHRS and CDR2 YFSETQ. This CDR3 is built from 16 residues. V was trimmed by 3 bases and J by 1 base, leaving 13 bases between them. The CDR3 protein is CASSSRGQQNTGELFF. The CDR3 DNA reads TGCGCCAGCAGCTCCCGGGGGCAACAGAACACCGGGGAGCTGTTTTTT.

This CDR3 is CASSLSGHDPEKLFF. The CDR3 DNA follows: TGTGCCAGCAGCTTGTCCGGGCATGATCCTGAAAAACTGTTTTTT. The V call is TRBV11-2, the J call TRBJ1-4; no clear D. CDR3 size: 15 residues. Germline V gene lookup returns CDR1 SGHAT and CDR2 FQNNGV. V shed 3 bases and J shed 7 bases, with 15 bases lying between them.